This T cell receptor (beta chain) derives from a study of blood T cells in healthy people across ages. This CDR3 spans 14 amino acids. The V gene lost 0 bases and the J gene lost 5 bases, with 11 bases spanning the gap. Germline V gene sequence: CDR1 SGHRS, CDR2 YFSETQ. It was with a sample-barcoded 5' primer and a J-beta primer mix that a second PCR of roughly 7 to 12 cycles was run. Each CDR3 protein is one row after TCRdb ran MiXCR on the 5' RACE reads. The table has around 800,000 distinct CDR3 sequences, roughly 24% seen once. This clonotype was found a few times. The same sample was also used in a study of T cells of mothers and their children.

The sequencing sample was made of blood. The J gene is TRBJ2-5, the V gene TRBV5-1; D gene uncertain. The clonotype originates from a boy younger than 18 in good health. CDR3 protein: CASSLAPALETQYF. CDR3 DNA sequence: TGCGCCAGCAGCTTGGCCCCGGCCCTCGAGACCCAGTACTTC.